These 30 T cell receptor beta chains were sequenced from one sample in a study of blood T cells in healthy people across ages. Combining a sample-barcoded 5' primer with a J-beta primer mix, a second PCR ran for roughly 7 to 11 cycles. One entry per CDR3 protein, called by TCRdb with MiXCR from the 5' RACE reads. The sample contains fewer than 900,000 distinct CDR3 sequences, 43% of which appear only once. The specimen was blood. The receptors come from a woman between 55 and 75 years old in good health.

This rearrangement joins TRBV10-3 to TRBJ2-7, with D unclear. The ends were cut back, 5 bases at V and 2 bases at J, with 10 bases in the middle. CDR3 length: 13 amino acids. Germline-derived CDR1 and CDR2 are ENHRY and SYGVKD. CDR3 in amino acids: CAISQDLTYEQYF. The CDR3 nucleotides read TGTGCCATCAGTCAAGACTTAACCTACGAGCAGTACTTC.

The table lists this clonotype with many counts. Given a much more abundant clone one base away, this may be a read error. The V call is TRBV27, the J call TRBJ2-7; 8 bases match TRBD2. The length of the CDR3 is 13 residues. Germline V gene data show CDR1 as MNHEY and CDR2 as SMNVEV (reference sequence). Trimming removed 5 bases from V and 7 bases from J; junction bases left unmatched: 7. For the CDR3, the DNA is TGTGCCAGCAGTGCGACTAGCGCCGGTGAGCAGTACTTC. Protein: CASSATSAGEQYF.

The chain couples TRBV9 to TRBJ2-2; D unresolved. V shed 0 bases and J shed 4 bases, with 10 bases lying between them. This CDR3 region has 15 residues. Germline CDR1 SGDLS, CDR2 YYNGEE. The CDR3 sequence: CASSVAARGTGELFF. The CDR3 DNA reads TGTGCCAGCAGCGTAGCAGCGAGAGGCACCGGGGAGCTGTTTTTT.

This clonotype was seen a handful of times. The gene calls are TRBV4-3 and TRBJ2-5; 12 bases match TRBD1. Germline CDR1 and CDR2: LGHNA and YSLEER. After removal of 3 bases from V and 2 bases from J, the junction contained 4 bases not matched to a gene. The CDR3 runs 16 residues. CDR3 DNA sequence: TGCGCCAGCAGCCAGGGACAGGGGGCAAGACAAGAGACCCAGTACTTC. This codes for CASSQGQGARQETQYF.

In this sample, this clonotype turned up a few times. V is TRBV6-2 or TRBV6-3 and J is TRBJ1-5, with 9 bases aligning to TRBD1. The CDR3 has 14 residues. V dropped 9 bases and J dropped 4; count of bases not matched to a gene: 7. Germline CDR1 MNHEY, CDR2 SVGEGT. The CDR3 here is CASADRGSNQPQHF. DNA of the CDR3: TGTGCCAGTGCGGACAGGGGTTCAAATCAGCCCCAGCATTTT.

CDR3 amino acids: CASSLEEGGIGEQFF. Here the CDR3 DNA reads TGCGCCAGCAGCTTGGAGGAGGGTGGAATCGGGGAGCAGTTCTTC. The V gene is TRBV5-1, the J gene TRBJ2-1; D perhaps matches TRBD2 (6 bases). The CDR3 runs to 15 residues. Germline V lookup: CDR1 SGHRS, CDR2 YFSETQ. Trimming took off 0 bases at V and 10 bases at J, with 17 bases between the two ends.

The chain links TRBV6-5 to TRBJ1-2, with D unclear. This CDR3 comprises 13 residues. V was clipped by 4 bases and J by 5 bases, with 11 bases between them. The germline CDR1 and CDR2 sequences are MNHEY and SVGAGI. The CDR3, as DNA: TGTGCCAGCAGTTCGGCGCCAGGATATGGCTACACCTTC. Its translation: CASSSAPGYGYTF.

The V and J genes are TRBV3-1 and TRBJ2-3; TRBD1 matches 12 bases. V lost 3 bases, J lost 5 bases, and 9 bases stayed unmatched. CDR3 size: 17 residues. Germline-derived CDR1 and CDR2 are LGHDT and YNNKEL (reference sequence). CDR3 protein: CASSHPPGTGGEDTQYF. The CDR3 nucleotides read TGTGCCAGCAGCCACCCTCCCGGGACAGGGGGCGAAGATACGCAGTATTTT.

As concerns this clonotype: This may come from a read error, since a much larger clone is one base off. The chain uses TRBV9 and TRBJ2-1; D is unclear. Trimming took off 4 bases at V and 9 bases at J, with 8 bases between the two ends. This CDR3 region has 11 residues. CDR1 is SGDLS and CDR2 is YYNGEE in the germline V gene. This chain's CDR3 is CASSITGEQFF. The CDR3 DNA reads TGTGCCAGCAGCATTACTGGTGAGCAGTTCTTC.

The gene calls are TRBV7-2 and TRBJ2-7; 10 bases line up with TRBD1. The germline V gene encodes CDR1 SGHTA and CDR2 FQGNSA. The V gene end was trimmed by 5 bases and the J gene end by 6 bases; junction bases not matched to a gene: 7. The CDR3 length is 14 residues. CDR3: CASSPGDRGAEQYF. The CDR3 DNA follows: TGTGCCAGCAGCCCGGGGGACAGGGGAGCCGAGCAGTACTTC.

The chain joins TRBV28 to TRBJ2-5; 10 nucleotides align to TRBD2. CDR1 and CDR2 (germline): MDHEN, SYDVKM. The trim removed 3 bases at V and 4 bases at J, leaving 8 bases unmatched. CDR3 length equals 16 residues. The CDR3 loop reads CASSFGLAGERETQYF. The CDR3 bases are TGTGCCAGCAGTTTCGGTCTAGCGGGAGAAAGAGAGACCCAGTACTTC.

There are a few counts of this clonotype. The chain couples TRBV12-3 or TRBV12-4 to TRBJ2-7, with TRBD1 as a possible D gene (6 bases). The CDR3 sequence is 13 residues long. With 6 bases removed from V and 5 bases from J, the gap between germline ends came to 14 bases. The CDR3 loop is CASRNPGHDEQYF. DNA for the CDR3: TGTGCCAGCAGAAACCCGGGACACGACGAGCAGTACTTC.

The sample holds a few counts of this clonotype. J is TRBJ2-5 and V is TRBV6-2 or TRBV6-3, with 8 bases that match TRBD2. Germline assignment: CDR1 MNHEY and CDR2 SVGEGT. The J segment lost 1 base and the V segment lost 6 bases, leaving 4 bases of the junction unmatched. CDR3 length: 14 residues. The DNA of the CDR3 is TGTGCCAGCAGAACCACTAGCGGCCAAGAGACCCAGTACTTC. Its translation: CASRTTSGQETQYF.

The sample holds a few counts of this clonotype. The chain couples TRBV3-1 to TRBJ2-5, with D uncertain. Germline V lookup: CDR1 LGHDT, CDR2 YNNKEL (reference sequence). The CDR3 length is 14 residues. V was cut by 5 bases and J by 4 bases, with 14 bases left in between. The CDR3 DNA sequence: TGTGCCAGCAGCTTGGTGGGGATTTTAGAGACCCAGTACTTC. It codes for CASSLVGILETQYF.

DNA for the CDR3: TGTGCCAGCAGCTCCCTGAATAGCAATCAGCCCCAGCATTTT. Encoded protein: CASSSLNSNQPQHF. The chain employs TRBV12-3 or TRBV12-4 and TRBJ1-5; D unclear. V was pared by 6 bases and J by 0 bases, with 9 bases between. This CDR3 is 14 amino acids long.

The gene calls are TRBV7-3 and TRBJ2-1; D gene ambiguous. The germline V gene has CDR1 SGHTA and CDR2 FQGTGA. Trimming cost V 5 bases and J 5 bases, with 10 bases left between them. The CDR3 has 13 amino acids. The chain's CDR3 is CASSTWADNEQFF. In DNA form, the CDR3 reads TGTGCCAGCAGCACCTGGGCGGACAATGAGCAGTTCTTC.

This clonotype was counted many times. J is TRBJ2-3 and V is TRBV29-1, with TRBD1 identical over 7 bases. CDR1 SQVTM and CDR2 ANQGSEA come from the germline V gene. The CDR3 sequence is 13 residues long. After removal of 6 bases from V and 1 base from J, the junction contained 4 bases not matched to a gene. The DNA for the CDR3 is TGCAGCGTCCTCACAGGGGGCACAGATACGCAGTATTTT. Protein: CSVLTGGTDTQYF.

The chain combines TRBV20-1 with TRBJ1-5, with D unclear. Per the germline V gene, CDR1 is DFQATT and CDR2 is SNEGSKA (reference sequence). The CDR3 consists of 15 residues. V lost 3 bases and J 4 bases, leaving 16 bases between the germline ends. The CDR3 loop is CSARTLGRSNQPQHF. The CDR3 DNA reads TGCAGTGCTAGGACTCTTGGCCGTTCTAATCAGCCCCAGCATTTT.

The chain joins TRBV7-9 to TRBJ1-2; 9 bases are a match to TRBD1. V lost 5 bases, J lost 7 bases, and 14 bases stayed unmatched. This CDR3 region has 16 residues. Germline CDR1 and CDR2: SEHNR and FQNEAQ (reference sequence). The CDR3 DNA reads TGTGCCAGCAGCCCCCGGACAGGGGTTCCCATTCGTGGCTACACCTTC. This gives the protein CASSPRTGVPIRGYTF.

This clonotype was counted a single time. V is TRBV14 and J is TRBJ1-4; 12 bases line up with TRBD1. Germline CDR1 reads SGHDN; CDR2 reads FVKESK. Germline trimming cut 3 bases from V and 3 bases from J; bases unmatched to any gene: 5. The CDR3 extends over 17 amino acids. CDR3 region: CASSHRDRGLANEKLFF. CDR3 nucleotide sequence: TGTGCCAGCAGCCACCGGGACAGGGGGCTCGCTAATGAAAAACTGTTTTTT.

The chain uses TRBV5-6 and TRBJ1-2, with 8 bases matching TRBD1. Germline V lookup: CDR1 SGHDT, CDR2 YYEEEE. This CDR3 has 11 residues. V shed 5 bases and J 10 bases; nucleotides not matched to a gene: 4. In DNA, the CDR3 is TGTGCCAGCAGTGACAGGGGATTCTACACCTTC. Its protein product is CASSDRGFYTF. Using reference TRBV5-6 and TRBJ1-2 for the parts outside the CDR3, the full variable domain is DAGVTQSPTHLIKTRGQQVTLRCSPKSGHDTVSWYQQALGQGPQFIFQYYEEEERQRGNFPDRFSGHQFPNYSSELNVNALLLGDSALYLCASSDRGFYTFGSGTRLTVV.

The chain couples TRBV12-3 or TRBV12-4 to TRBJ2-3; D call uncertain. This CDR3 is built from 13 residues. V was cut by 6 bases and J by 4 bases, with 11 bases left in between. The CDR3 sequence: CASRAIHPDTQYF. CDR3 sequence (DNA): TGTGCCAGCAGGGCTATCCACCCAGATACGCAGTATTTT.

J is TRBJ2-1 and V is TRBV15, with 15 positions matching TRBD2. This CDR3 is 21 amino acids long. V lost 2 bases, J lost 2 bases, and 13 bases stayed unmatched. The germline CDR1 and CDR2 sequences are LNHNV and YYDKDF (reference sequence). Here the CDR3 reads CATSRSLGLAGGREAYNEQFF. The CDR3 bases are TGTGCCACCAGCAGATCCTTAGGACTAGCGGGGGGGCGAGAGGCCTACAATGAGCAGTTCTTC.

The chain uses TRBV4-2 and TRBJ2-1; 11 bases fit TRBD2. There are 16 residues in the CDR3. V dropped 2 bases and J dropped 5; count of bases not matched to a gene: 5. Germline-derived CDR1 and CDR2 are LGHNA and YNFKEQ. CDR3 bases: TGTGCCAGCAGCCAACTAGCGGGGGGCGTCCACAATGAGCAGTTCTTC. The encoded protein is CASSQLAGGVHNEQFF.

This rearrangement joins TRBV28 to TRBJ1-2, with TRBD1 identical over 10 bases. The CDR3 is made up of 15 amino acids. The germline V gene has CDR1 MDHEN and CDR2 SYDVKM. V was pared by 7 bases and J by 2 bases, with 7 bases of the junction left unmatched. CDR3 DNA: TGTGCCAGCAAAAAGGACAGGGGGTTGAACTATGGCTACACCTTC. Translation gives CASKKDRGLNYGYTF.

This chain joins TRBV12-3 or TRBV12-4 and TRBJ2-7; D is ambiguous. The V end lost 7 bases, the J end lost 3 bases, and 13 bases lay between the germline ends. The CDR3 has 13 amino acids. CDR3 amino acids: CASNQGTHYEQYF. The CDR3 DNA follows: TGTGCCAGCAACCAAGGAACCCACTACGAGCAGTACTTC.

This clonotype has just a few counts. The chain has TRBV5-1 and TRBJ1-1; D is perhaps TRBD1 (6 bases). Trimming pared 7 bases from V and 1 base from J, leaving 20 bases between. This CDR3 is built from 16 residues. Germline CDR1 and CDR2: SGHRS and YFSETQ. DNA of the CDR3: TGCGCCAGCCAGCCCCGCAGTGGACAGTGGAACACTGAAGCTTTCTTT. It codes for CASQPRSGQWNTEAFF.

The chain uses TRBV7-8 and TRBJ1-2, with 9 bases that match TRBD1. V lost 5 bases and J lost 8; bases outside the gene matches: 12. The CDR3 runs 15 residues. Germline CDR1 SGHVS, CDR2 FQNEAQ. CDR3 region: CASSSTLQGAKGYTF. In DNA, the CDR3 is TGTGCCAGCAGCAGCACACTACAGGGGGCGAAGGGCTACACCTTC.

This clonotype was recorded at least ten times. This sequence joins TRBV5-1 and TRBJ2-1; TRBD2 aligns across 10 bases. The J segment lost 8 bases and the V segment lost 4 bases, leaving 18 bases of the junction unmatched. The germline CDR1 and CDR2 sequences are SGHRS and YFSETQ. This CDR3 comprises 18 residues. CDR3 in DNA: TGCGCCAGCAGCCAACAATTAGCGGGGGGAATTGAAGGGGATGAGCAGTTCTTC. This encodes CASSQQLAGGIEGDEQFF.

The CDR3 DNA sequence: TGCAGTGCTCCCCGGCAGAAAGGAGTCTCCTACGAGCAGTACTTC. Encoded protein: CSAPRQKGVSYEQYF. J is TRBJ2-7 and V is TRBV20-1; D gene unclear. The CDR3 loop spans 15 amino acids. Trimming stripped 5 bases from V and 0 bases from J, with 17 bases between. CDR1 is DFQATT, CDR2 SNEGSKA, per germline (reference sequence).